These 20 T cell receptor beta chains came from one sample sequenced in a study of T-cell reconstitution after alpha-beta-depleted transplantation in children. Preparation of the TCRbeta library was carried out with unique molecular identifiers. TCRdb re-called the PCR reads with MiXCR, one entry per CDR3 protein. The table includes about 360,000 distinct CDR3 sequences, 13% detected once. Sample: PBMCs, taken from the stem cell graft. The receptors originated from a human donor who donated a stem cell graft to a child with Fanconi anemia.

This clonotype was observed many times. The chain employs TRBV5-1 and TRBJ2-5; weak D call: TRBD2 (5 bases). CDR1 is SGHRS and CDR2 is YFSETQ in the germline V gene. The length of the CDR3 is 14 residues. The V end was cut by 2 bases, the J end by 1 base, with 9 bases between. The CDR3 spells CASSLLTSQETQYF. In DNA, the CDR3 is TGCGCCAGCAGCTTATTAACTAGCCAAGAGACCCAGTACTTC.

The CDR3 DNA follows: TGTGCCAGCTCACGGGACAGGGCGGACACTGAAGCTTTCTTT. It translates to CASSRDRADTEAFF. V is TRBV18 and J is TRBJ1-1; 9 bases are a match to TRBD1. Germline CDR1 reads KGHSH; CDR2 reads LQKENI. V was clipped by 4 bases and J by 3 bases; unmatched bases: 3. CDR3 length equals 14 residues. Based on the CDR3 plus reference TRBV18 and TRBJ1-1, the full variable domain is NAGVMQNPRHLVRRRGQEARLRCSPMKGHSHVYWYRQLPEEGLKFMVYLQKENIIDESGMPKERFSAEFPKEGPSILRIQQVVRGDSAAYFCASSRDRADTEAFFGQGTRLTVV.

This clonotype was counted a few times. This chain links TRBV27 with TRBJ2-1, with 13 bases aligning to TRBD2. V trimming: 5 bases; J trimming: 1 base; junction bases outside the gene matches: 17. The CDR3 contains 21 residues. Germline CDR1 reads MNHEY; CDR2 reads SMNVEV (reference sequence). The CDR3 reads CASSPRPGLAGFVGSYNEQFF. The CDR3 DNA is TGTGCCAGCAGTCCAAGGCCGGGACTAGCGGGGTTTGTAGGGTCCTACAATGAGCAGTTCTTC.

The genes are TRBV20-1 and TRBJ2-3; the D gene is possibly TRBD1 (5 bases). This CDR3 spans 14 amino acids. The V end lost 2 bases, the J end lost 5 bases, and 14 bases lay between the germline ends. Per germline, CDR1 DFQATT and CDR2 SNEGSKA (reference sequence). CDR3 DNA sequence: TGCAGTGCTAGATACTCCCAAGGGGTAGATACGCAGTATTTT. It is translated as CSARYSQGVDTQYF.

This clonotype was recorded at least ten times. CDR3 bases: TGTGCCAGCAGTTACTCACGGACCGGGGAGCTGTTTTTT. Protein: CASSYSRTGELFF. V is TRBV6-2 or TRBV6-3 and J is TRBJ2-2; D gene unclear. The CDR3 has 13 residues. CDR1 MNHEY and CDR2 SVGEGT come from the germline V gene. Trimming removed 0 bases from V and 5 bases from J, with 4 bases in between.

The V and J genes are TRBV12-3 or TRBV12-4 and TRBJ1-2; no reliable D call. This CDR3 contains 14 residues. Trimming took off 5 bases at V and 4 bases at J, with 14 bases between the two ends. The CDR3 DNA is TGTGCCAGCAGTGTTAGTCAGACTCTCTATGGCTACACCTTC. It yields the protein CASSVSQTLYGYTF.

The gene calls are TRBV6-2 or TRBV6-3 and TRBJ2-3, with TRBD2 matching over 7 bases. Trimming cost V 10 bases and J 4 bases; bases outside gene matches: 8. The CDR3 runs 13 residues. Germline V gene sequence: CDR1 MNHEY, CDR2 SVGEGT. CDR3 sequence reads: CATLIRGADTQYF. The DNA for the CDR3 is TGTGCCACCCTTATCCGGGGGGCAGATACGCAGTATTTT.

The sample holds a few counts of this clonotype. The chain links TRBV5-1 to TRBJ1-2; 8 bases line up with TRBD1. This CDR3 contains 16 residues. Per the germline V gene, CDR1 is SGHRS and CDR2 is YFSETQ. V was pared by 4 bases and J by 0 bases, with 8 bases of the junction left unmatched. The CDR3: CASSPGTGVTNYGYTF. The CDR3 DNA reads TGCGCCAGCAGCCCCGGGACAGGAGTAACTAACTATGGCTACACCTTC.

This chain links TRBV7-9 with TRBJ2-7; the match to TRBD1 covers 8 bases. The J segment lost 6 bases and the V segment lost 4 bases, leaving 2 bases of the junction unmatched. The germline V gene has CDR1 SEHNR and CDR2 FQNEAQ (reference sequence). CDR3 length: 12 residues. As DNA, the CDR3 is TGTGCCAGCAGCTCGGACAGGGTCGAGCAGTACGTC. Encoded protein: CASSSDRVEQYV.

The rearrangement links TRBV2 to TRBJ2-5; D might be TRBD1 (6 bases). Trimming cost V 6 bases and J 3 bases, with 11 bases left between them. This CDR3 is built from 13 residues. Germline CDR1 SNHLY, CDR2 FYNNEI. CDR3 region: CASRWDNEETQYF. DNA for the CDR3: TGTGCCAGCAGATGGGACAATGAAGAGACCCAGTACTTC.

This clonotype turned up a few times. The rearrangement joins TRBV5-1 to TRBJ1-1; D unresolved. The CDR3 totals 14 residues. Germline V gives CDR1 SGHRS, CDR2 YFSETQ. V lost 4 bases and J lost 2, with 12 bases in between. CDR3 DNA: TGCGCCAGCAGCGAGTGGGGAGATAACACTGAAGCTTTCTTT. It translates to CASSEWGDNTEAFF. Together with reference TRBV5-1 and TRBJ1-1, the CDR3 gives the full variable domain: KAGVTQTPRYLIKTRGQQVTLSCSPISGHRSVSWYQQTPGQGLQFLFEYFSETQRNKGNFPGRFSGRQFSNSRSEMNVSTLELGDSALYLCASSEWGDNTEAFFGQGTRLTVV.

This clonotype was found a few times. This chain joins TRBV28 and TRBJ2-2; 7 positions agree with TRBD1. This CDR3 contains 15 residues. The V gene end was trimmed by 2 bases and the J gene end by 5 bases; junction bases not matched to a gene: 5. Germline CDR1 MDHEN, CDR2 SYDVKM. CDR3 DNA: TGTGCCAGCAGTTTAAGGGGGCCCGGAACCGGGGAGCTGTTTTTT. It codes for CASSLRGPGTGELFF.

The chain recombines TRBV5-5 with TRBJ2-2; D is unresolved. Deletions cut 0 bases from V and 4 bases from J, with 7 bases between. The length of the CDR3 is 14 residues. Germline V CDR1 and CDR2: SGHKS, YYEKEE (reference sequence). CDR3: CASSLVVSTGELFF. DNA of the CDR3: TGTGCCAGCAGCTTGGTGGTTAGCACCGGGGAGCTGTTTTTT. The full variable domain, completed using reference TRBV5-5 and TRBJ2-2, is DAGVTQSPTHLIKTRGQQVTLRCSPISGHKSVSWYQQVLGQGPQFIFQYYEKEERGRGNFPDRFSARQFPNYSSELNVNALLLGDSALYLCASSLVVSTGELFFGEGSRLTVL.

The CDR3 sequence is CASSETTGGYNEQFF. The DNA for the CDR3 is TGTGCCAGCAGTGAAACTACCGGGGGCTACAATGAGCAGTTCTTC. The rearrangement uses TRBV6-1 and TRBJ2-1; D possibly corresponds to TRBD2 (6 bases). Germline values: CDR1 MNHNS, CDR2 SASEGT. The CDR3 covers 15 residues. Trimming stripped 2 bases from V and 3 bases from J, with 11 bases between.

This clonotype turned up a few times. V usage is TRBV20-1 and J usage is TRBJ2-3, with D perhaps given as TRBD1 or TRBD2 (6 bases each). CDR1 DFQATT and CDR2 SNEGSKA come from the germline V gene (reference sequence). Trimming took off 5 bases at V and 5 bases at J, with 17 bases between the two ends. This CDR3 is built from 14 residues. CDR3 nucleotide sequence: TGCAGTGCTCCGAGGGGGGCAGAGGAAGATACGCAGTATTTT. Protein: CSAPRGAEEDTQYF.

This sequence joins TRBV12-3 or TRBV12-4 and TRBJ2-3; 8 bases are a match to TRBD2. The CDR3 runs to 18 residues. The trim removed 5 bases at V and 3 bases at J, leaving 16 bases unmatched. Here the CDR3 reads CASSPLAGGQVGTDTQYF. The CDR3 nucleotides read TGTGCCAGCAGTCCTCTTGCGGGGGGCCAGGTAGGGACAGATACGCAGTATTTT.

This clonotype was observed at least ten times. The J gene is TRBJ2-3, the V gene TRBV7-2; no clear D. CDR1 is SGHTA and CDR2 is FQGNSA in the germline V gene. The CDR3 has 15 amino acids. Trimming removed 5 bases at V and 2 bases at J, with 14 bases between. The CDR3 DNA reads as TGTGCCAGCAGCCGCGGCGATACTTACACAGATACGCAGTATTTT. It is translated as CASSRGDTYTDTQYF.

This clonotype showed up just a few times. The V and J genes are TRBV12-3 or TRBV12-4 and TRBJ2-5, with 9 bases identical to TRBD1. The CDR3 length is 14 residues. V shed 3 bases, J shed 5 bases, and the junction held 4 bases outside the gene matches. The CDR3 loop reads CASSFQDRGETQYF. Here the CDR3 DNA reads TGTGCCAGCAGTTTTCAAGACAGGGGGGAGACCCAGTACTTC.

This clonotype was recorded at least ten times. The chain carries TRBV3-1 and TRBJ1-2; D is unclear. Germline CDR1 reads LGHDT; CDR2 reads YNNKEL (reference sequence). V lost 3 bases, J lost 4 bases, and 6 bases lay in between. The CDR3 covers 12 residues. The CDR3 is CASSQGGYGYTF. As DNA, the CDR3 is TGTGCCAGCAGCCAGGGTGGCTATGGCTACACCTTC.

The chain employs TRBV5-1 and TRBJ1-4; possibly TRBD1 for D (6 bases). The CDR3 contains 15 residues. V was pared by 4 bases and J by 8 bases, with 18 bases between. Germline V gives CDR1 SGHRS, CDR2 YFSETQ. The CDR3 here is CASSDPRGGGEKLFF. CDR3 nucleotides: TGCGCCAGCAGCGACCCCAGGGGAGGAGGCGAAAAACTGTTTTTT.